The rows below give T cell receptor beta chains drawn from one sample of a study of vaccination and CD4 T cells after COVID-19. No cognate antigen is known for these TCRs. TCRdb fed the PCR reads into MiXCR, producing one record per CDR3 protein. The repertoire has roughly 9,800 distinct CDR3 sequences, around a quarter of them found once; the top ten carry roughly 25%. The sequences come from CD4+ T cells from blood, cultured in vitro, collected before SARS-CoV-2 vaccination. The receptors stem from a human donor who received a COVID-19 vaccine. CDR3s include the opening cysteine and the closing phenylalanine or tryptophan. D genes are given only for firm matches. A row's size may be missing; if present it is once, few, many or a size class.

17 | TRBJ2-7 | TRBD1 | TRBV19 | few | CASSRLGVGQLTYEQYF | TGTGCCAGTAGTAGGCTAGGAGTGGGACAGCTCACCTACGAGCAGTACTTC
15 | TRBJ2-7 | TRBD1 | TRBV5-1 | NA | CASSLGTGGFGEQYF | TGCGCCAGCAGCTTGGGGACAGGGGGATTCGGCGAGCAGTACTTC
16 | TRBJ2-1 | TRBD2 | TRBV6-5 | NA | CASSLAGTSGYNEQFF | TGTGCCAGCAGTTTGGCCGGGACTAGCGGGTACAATGAGCAGTTCTTC
12 | TRBJ1-1 | NA | TRBV20-1 | NA | CSARTGNTEAFF | TGCAGTGCGCGGACGGGAAACACTGAAGCTTTCTTT
16 | TRBJ1-5 | NA | TRBV19 | NA | CASSTPPTGNNQPQHF | TGTGCCAGTAGTACTCCCCCTACAGGGAACAATCAGCCCCAGCATTTT
13 | TRBJ1-5 | TRBD1 | TRBV29-1 | NA | CSVTGLGNQPQHF | TGCAGCGTGACAGGGTTGGGCAATCAGCCCCAGCATTTT
14 | TRBJ2-7 | NA | TRBV20-1 | NA | CSARRGGSSYEQYF | TGCAGTGCTAGGAGGGGGGGGAGCTCCTACGAGCAGTACTTC
14 | TRBJ2-7 | TRBD2 | TRBV20-1 | few | CSASLLAGAYEQYF | TGCAGTGCTAGCTTGCTAGCGGGGGCCTACGAGCAGTACTTC
17 | TRBJ2-5 | NA | TRBV6-1 | medium-sized | CASSQTTDSLGSETQYF | TGTGCCAGCAGTCAAACCACAGACAGCCTGGGGTCGGAGACCCAGTACTTC
14 | TRBJ1-5 | NA | TRBV2 | NA | CASSGQAEGQPQHF | TGTGCCAGCTCGGGGCAGGCCGAGGGACAGCCCCAGCATTTT
12 | TRBJ2-7 | NA | TRBV21-1 | NA | CASSIDSYEQYF | TGTGCCAGCAGCATTGACAGCTACGAGCAGTACTTC
12 | TRBJ2-3 | NA | TRBV5-1 | NA | CASSLSADTQYF | TGCGCCAGCAGCTTGTCGGCAGATACGCAGTATTTT
17 | TRBJ2-5 | TRBD2 | TRBV6-1 | medium-sized | CASSEELSGGAQETQYF | TGTGCCAGCAGTGAAGAACTAAGCGGGGGAGCCCAAGAGACCCAGTACTTC
16 | TRBJ1-2 | NA | TRBV19 | few | CASSPGPGGPGGGYTF | TGTGCCAGTAGTCCAGGACCAGGCGGTCCGGGCGGTGGCTACACCTTC
13 | TRBJ2-1 | NA | TRBV15 | NA | CATSRDEGTEQFF | TGTGCCACCAGCAGAGATGAGGGGACAGAGCAGTTCTTC
14 | TRBJ2-1 | TRBD1 | TRBV7-7 | NA | CASSLSGDRNEQFF | TGTGCCAGCAGCTTATCCGGGGACAGAAATGAGCAGTTCTTC
14 | TRBJ1-5 | NA | TRBV18 | NA | CASSPLGVAQPQHF | TGTGCCAGCTCACCGCTAGGGGTTGCTCAGCCCCAGCATTTT
15 | TRBJ1-6 | NA | TRBV7-9 | NA | CASSAQGRLGSPLHF | TGTGCCAGCAGCGCTCAGGGGCGATTGGGTTCACCCCTCCACTTT
13 | TRBJ2-7 | TRBD1 | TRBV12-3/TRBV12-4 | few | CASSPDRGNEQYF | TGTGCCAGCAGTCCGGACAGGGGAAACGAGCAGTACTTC
14 | TRBJ2-4 | NA | TRBV25-1 | large | CASSDPGPLNIQYF | TGTGCCAGCAGTGACCCCGGGCCGTTAAACATTCAGTACTTC
14 | TRBJ1-2 | TRBD1 | TRBV24-1 | NA | CATSGLDRVQGYTF | TGTGCCACCAGTGGCCTTGACAGGGTTCAGGGCTACACCTTC
11 | TRBJ1-1 | NA | TRBV6-1 | NA | CASSRDTEAFF | TGTGCCAGCAGTAGGGATACTGAAGCTTTCTTT
13 | TRBJ2-3 | NA | TRBV3-1 | NA | CASRMRGTDTQYF | TGTGCCAGCAGGATGCGGGGCACAGATACGCAGTATTTT
15 | TRBJ2-7 | NA | TRBV28 | NA | CASSLLRRQTYEQYF | TGTGCCAGCAGTTTATTACGCAGGCAGACTTACGAGCAGTACTTC
15 | TRBJ2-5 | NA | TRBV3-1 | once | CASRPQEFTQETQYF | TGTGCCAGCAGACCACAGGAGTTCACTCAAGAGACCCAGTACTTC
13 | TRBJ1-5 | TRBD1 | TRBV2 | NA | CASRDRDGQPQHF | TGTGCCAGCAGGGACAGGGACGGACAGCCCCAGCATTTT
16 | TRBJ1-3 | NA | TRBV12-3/TRBV12-4 | NA | CASRRRPGASGNTIYF | TGTGCCAGCAGACGGAGACCGGGAGCTTCTGGAAACACCATATATTTT